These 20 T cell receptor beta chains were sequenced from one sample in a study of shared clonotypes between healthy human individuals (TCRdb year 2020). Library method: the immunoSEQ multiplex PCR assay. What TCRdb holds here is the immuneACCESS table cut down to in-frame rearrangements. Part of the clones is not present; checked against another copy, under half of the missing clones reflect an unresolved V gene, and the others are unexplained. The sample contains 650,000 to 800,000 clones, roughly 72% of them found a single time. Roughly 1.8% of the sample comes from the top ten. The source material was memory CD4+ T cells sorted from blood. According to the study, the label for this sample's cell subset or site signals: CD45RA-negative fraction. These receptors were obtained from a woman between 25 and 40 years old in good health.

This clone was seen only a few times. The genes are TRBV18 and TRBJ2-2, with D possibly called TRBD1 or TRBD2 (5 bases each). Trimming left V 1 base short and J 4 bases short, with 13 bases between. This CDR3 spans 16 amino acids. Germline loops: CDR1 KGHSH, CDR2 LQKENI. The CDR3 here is CASSPRRLGTTGELFF. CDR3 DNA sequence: TGTGCCAGCTCACCACGCAGGTTGGGGACCACCGGGGAGCTGTTTTTT.

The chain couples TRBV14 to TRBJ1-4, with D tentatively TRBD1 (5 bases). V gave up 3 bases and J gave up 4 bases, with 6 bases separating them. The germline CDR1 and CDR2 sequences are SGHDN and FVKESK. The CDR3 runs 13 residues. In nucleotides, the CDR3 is TGTGCCAGCAGCCAGGGACTTAATGAAAAACTGTTTTTT. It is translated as CASSQGLNEKLFF.

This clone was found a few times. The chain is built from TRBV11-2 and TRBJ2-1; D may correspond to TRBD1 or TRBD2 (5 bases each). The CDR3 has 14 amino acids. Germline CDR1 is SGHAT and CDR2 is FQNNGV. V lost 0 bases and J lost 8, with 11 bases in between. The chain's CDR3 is CASSLEKRGDEQFF. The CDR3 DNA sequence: TGTGCCAGCAGCTTAGAGAAGAGAGGGGATGAGCAGTTCTTC.

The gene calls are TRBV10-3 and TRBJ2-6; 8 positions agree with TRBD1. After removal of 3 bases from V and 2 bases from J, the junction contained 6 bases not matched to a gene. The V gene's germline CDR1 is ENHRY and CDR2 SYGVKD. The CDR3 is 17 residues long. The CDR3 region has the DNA TGTGCCATCAGTGATTACTGGACAGGGACTGGGGCCAACGTCCTGACTTTC. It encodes CAISDYWTGTGANVLTF.

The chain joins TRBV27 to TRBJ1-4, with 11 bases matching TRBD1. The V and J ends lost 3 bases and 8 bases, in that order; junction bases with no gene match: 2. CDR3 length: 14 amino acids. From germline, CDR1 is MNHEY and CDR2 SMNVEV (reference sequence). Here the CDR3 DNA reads TGTGCCAGCAGTTTGGGACAGGGGGGAGAAAAACTGTTTTTT. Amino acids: CASSLGQGGEKLFF.

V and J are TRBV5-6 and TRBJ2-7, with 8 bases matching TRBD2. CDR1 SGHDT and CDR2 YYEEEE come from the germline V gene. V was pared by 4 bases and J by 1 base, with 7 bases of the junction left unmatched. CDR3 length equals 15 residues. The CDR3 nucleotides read TGTGCCAGCAGCACCTTAGGCGGGAGGTCCTACGAGCAGTACTTC. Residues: CASSTLGGRSYEQYF.

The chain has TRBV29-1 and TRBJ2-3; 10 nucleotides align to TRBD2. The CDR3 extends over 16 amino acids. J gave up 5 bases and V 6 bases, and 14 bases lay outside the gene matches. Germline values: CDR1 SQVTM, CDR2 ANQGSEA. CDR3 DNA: TGCAGCGTCTATACTAGCGGGACCCTGAGGGTAGATACGCAGTATTTT. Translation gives CSVYTSGTLRVDTQYF.

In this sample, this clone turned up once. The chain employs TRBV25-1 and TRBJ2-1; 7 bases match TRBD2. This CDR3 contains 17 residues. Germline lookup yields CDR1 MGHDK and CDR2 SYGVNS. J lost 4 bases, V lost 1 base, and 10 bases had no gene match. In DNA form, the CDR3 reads TGTGCCAGCAGTGAATCAGTCCGGAGCGGGGTATACAATGAGCAGTTCTTC. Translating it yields CASSESVRSGVYNEQFF.

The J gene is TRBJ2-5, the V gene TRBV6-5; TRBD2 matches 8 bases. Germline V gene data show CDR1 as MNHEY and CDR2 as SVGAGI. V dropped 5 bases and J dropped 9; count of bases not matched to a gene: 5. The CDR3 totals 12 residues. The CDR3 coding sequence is TGTGCCAGCAGTCCAATCGGGGGGGCCCAGTACTTC. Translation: CASSPIGGAQYF.

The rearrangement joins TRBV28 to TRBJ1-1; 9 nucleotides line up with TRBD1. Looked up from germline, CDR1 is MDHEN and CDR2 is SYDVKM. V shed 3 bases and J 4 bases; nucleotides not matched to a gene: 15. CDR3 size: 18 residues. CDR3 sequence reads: CASSFPKWRQGGSTEAFF. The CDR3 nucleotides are TGTGCCAGCAGTTTCCCGAAGTGGAGACAGGGGGGTTCCACTGAAGCTTTCTTT.

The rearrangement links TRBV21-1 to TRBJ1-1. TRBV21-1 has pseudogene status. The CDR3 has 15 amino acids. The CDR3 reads CASSKSKGWITEAFF. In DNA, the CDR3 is TGTGCCAGCAGCAAATCCAAAGGTTGGATCACTGAAGCTTTCTTT.

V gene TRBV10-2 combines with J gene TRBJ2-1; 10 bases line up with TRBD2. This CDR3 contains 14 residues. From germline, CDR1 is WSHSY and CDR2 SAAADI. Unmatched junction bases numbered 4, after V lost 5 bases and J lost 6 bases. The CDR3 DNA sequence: TGCGCCAGCAGTTTAGCGGGAGGCGTCAATGAGCAGTTCTTC. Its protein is CASSLAGGVNEQFF.

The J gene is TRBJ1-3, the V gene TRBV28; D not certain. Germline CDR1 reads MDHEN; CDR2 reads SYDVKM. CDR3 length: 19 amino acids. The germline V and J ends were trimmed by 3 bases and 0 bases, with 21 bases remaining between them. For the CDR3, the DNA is TGTGCCAGCAGTTTCTATTGGAGCCGGGTCCCTAGCTCTGGAAACACCATATATTTT. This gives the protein CASSFYWSRVPSSGNTIYF.

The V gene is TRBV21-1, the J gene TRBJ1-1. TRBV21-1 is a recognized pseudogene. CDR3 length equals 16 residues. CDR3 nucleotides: TGTGCCAGCGGACTAAAATCGCAGTCTGGGGACACTGAAGCTTTCTTT. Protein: CASGLKSQSGDTEAFF.

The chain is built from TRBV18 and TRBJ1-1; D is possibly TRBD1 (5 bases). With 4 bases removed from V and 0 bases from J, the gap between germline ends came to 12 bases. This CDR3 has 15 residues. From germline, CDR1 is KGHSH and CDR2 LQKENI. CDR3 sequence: CASSLGGDMNTEAFF. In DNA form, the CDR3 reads TGTGCCAGCTCACTCGGGGGAGACATGAACACTGAAGCTTTCTTT.

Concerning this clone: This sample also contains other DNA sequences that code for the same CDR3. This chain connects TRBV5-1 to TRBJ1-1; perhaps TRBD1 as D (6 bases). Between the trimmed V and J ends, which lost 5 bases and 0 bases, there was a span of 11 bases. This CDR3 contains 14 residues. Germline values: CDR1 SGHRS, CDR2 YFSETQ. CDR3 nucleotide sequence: TGCGCCAGCAGTACACAGGGCATGAACACTGAAGCTTTCTTT. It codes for CASSTQGMNTEAFF.

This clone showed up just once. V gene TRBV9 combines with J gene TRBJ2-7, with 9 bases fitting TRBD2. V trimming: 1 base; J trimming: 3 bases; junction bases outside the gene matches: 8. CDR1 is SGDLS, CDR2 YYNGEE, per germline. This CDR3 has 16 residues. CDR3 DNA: TGTGCCAGCAGCGTAAATCCGGCTAGCGGGAACTACGAGCAGTACTTC. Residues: CASSVNPASGNYEQYF.

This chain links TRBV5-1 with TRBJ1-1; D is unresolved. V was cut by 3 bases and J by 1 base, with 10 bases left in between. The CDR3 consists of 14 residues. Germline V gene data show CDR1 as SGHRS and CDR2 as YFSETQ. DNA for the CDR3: TGCGCCAGCAGCTACAATCAGAAGAACACTGAAGCTTTCTTT. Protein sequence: CASSYNQKNTEAFF. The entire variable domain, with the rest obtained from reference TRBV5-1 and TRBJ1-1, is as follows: KAGVTQTPRYLIKTRGQQVTLSCSPISGHRSVSWYQQTPGQGLQFLFEYFSETQRNKGNFPGRFSGRQFSNSRSEMNVSTLELGDSALYLCASSYNQKNTEAFFGQGTRLTVV.

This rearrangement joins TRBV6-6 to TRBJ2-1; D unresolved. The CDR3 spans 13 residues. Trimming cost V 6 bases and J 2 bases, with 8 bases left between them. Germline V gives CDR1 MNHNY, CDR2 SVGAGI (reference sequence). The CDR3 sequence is CASRQAAYNEQFF. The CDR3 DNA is TGTGCCAGCAGGCAGGCGGCCTACAATGAGCAGTTCTTC.

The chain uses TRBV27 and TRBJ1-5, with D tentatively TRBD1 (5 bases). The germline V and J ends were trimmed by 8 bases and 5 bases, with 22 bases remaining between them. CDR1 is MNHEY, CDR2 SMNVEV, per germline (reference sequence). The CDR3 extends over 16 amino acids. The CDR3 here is CASAKRGTVTDQPQHF. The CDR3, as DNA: TGTGCCAGCGCAAAAAGAGGGACGGTAACAGATCAGCCCCAGCATTTT.